The source of this T cell receptor beta chain is a study of T cell clonality in common variable immunodeficiency. This clone was seen at least ten times. As yet, its antigen is unknown. The CDR3 end falls 3 residues outside the read, so it is completed with the germline J gene. CDR3 length: 16 residues. Trimming took off 7 bases at V and 2 bases at J, with 17 bases between the two ends. The germline V gene has CDR1 LNHDA and CDR2 SQIVND (reference sequence). The study, taken as a whole, reports: What drives increased CVID clonality needs T cell subpopulation sequencing.

Profiling relied on immunoSEQ multiplex PCR, and the TCRdb table lists in-frame clones only, not all of them. The repertoire has some 54,000 clones, none seen only once; the ten largest take 2% to 2.5%. This TCR was sampled from a person between 18 and 75 years old in good health. The chain employs TRBV19 and TRBJ1-4, with D possibly being TRBD1 (5 bases). Sequencing input: peripheral blood mononuclear cells. CDR3 residues: CASTTIGGVTNEKLFF. CDR3 DNA (partial): TGTGCCAGTACCACCATCGGGGGAGTCACTAATGAAAAA.